This TCR beta chain was captured in a study of blood T cell repertoires in COVID-19. Study-wide context: There were acute and convalescent COVID-19 samples, and they came from the United States, Italy and Spain. T cells, B-cell-depleted T cells, or PBMCs provided the cDNA or gDNA that served as material.

Germline V lookup: CDR1 GTSNPN, CDR2 SVGIG (reference sequence). The V segment lost 5 bases and the J segment 8 bases; nucleotides outside the gene matches: 11. The CDR3 has 14 residues. Authors' methods: Estimates of nucleated cell counts were drawn from the amplification of reference gene primers. Here immunoSEQ multiplex PCR was the method, and the copy in TCRdb shows in-frame clones only, minus some. The V and J calls and clone size come from that table; D and trimming were worked out from the DNA. Of 150,000 to 200,000 clones listed, roughly 87% are singletons. The chain carries TRBV30 and TRBJ1-3; the match to TRBD1 covers 8 bases. The TCR sequence derives from a woman in her 50s with acute or convalescent COVID-19. The sequenced sample was peripheral blood. This CDR3 is CAWFDQGAGHTIYF. The CDR3 DNA follows: TGTGCCTGGTTTGACCAGGGGGCTGGGCACACCATATATTTT.